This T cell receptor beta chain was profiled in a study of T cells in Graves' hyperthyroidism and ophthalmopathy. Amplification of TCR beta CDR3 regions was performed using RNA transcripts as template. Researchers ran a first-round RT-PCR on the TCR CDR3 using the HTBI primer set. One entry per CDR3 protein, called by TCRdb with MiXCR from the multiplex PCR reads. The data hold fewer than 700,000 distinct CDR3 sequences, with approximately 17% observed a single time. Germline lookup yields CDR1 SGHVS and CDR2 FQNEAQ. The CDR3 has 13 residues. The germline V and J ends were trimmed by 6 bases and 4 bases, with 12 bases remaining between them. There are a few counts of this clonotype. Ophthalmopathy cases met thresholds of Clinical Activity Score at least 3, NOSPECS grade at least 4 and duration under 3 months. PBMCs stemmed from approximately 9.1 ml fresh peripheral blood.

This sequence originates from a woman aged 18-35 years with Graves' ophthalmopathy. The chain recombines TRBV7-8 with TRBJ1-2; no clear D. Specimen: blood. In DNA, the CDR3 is TGTGCCAGCAGTAGCGACGTACCCTATGGCTACACCTTC. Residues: CASSSDVPYGYTF.